This T cell receptor beta chain was obtained from a study of cytomegalovirus exposure and HLA in healthy donors (dated 2017 in TCRdb). Regarding the complete study: An earlier analysis of approximately 600 of the donors reported 250 to 300 Gb of sequence data and 120 million or so unique TCR beta sequences from around 200 million T cells. Class I and class II HLA loci were covered by the typing at four-digit resolution. Among some 400 genotyped donors of the cohort, an average of around 240,000 unique TCR beta nucleotide sequences was sequenced per donor, of which approximately 19% were non-productive. The genetic ancestry cluster associated with self-reported Caucasian donors included 81% of the 350 to 500 genotyped donors. Alongside the repertoire data, information on donor age, sex, ethnicity and CMV serostatus was compiled. The study was designed to test whether signatures of past pathogen exposure could be identified by cataloging public T cell receptors. Typing coverage differed by locus: A, B, C, DRB1 and DQB1 were typed in roughly 620-630 donors, DQA1 in 500 to 550, DPA1 in approximately 610, and DPB1 in 400 to 490. To study patterns of TCR occurrence, a later analysis re-analyzed previously published TCR beta repertoires from several hundred donors and added high-resolution HLA genotyping. Using immunosequencing, the study profiled T cell repertoires from about 610 subjects and related those repertoires to cytomegalovirus serostatus. In the later analysis, no new phenotypic data were used to find candidate immune exposures; instead, reliance was placed on TCR beta sequences and their occurrence across donors. Genome-wide SNP genotypes for about 55% of the 666 donors were used in a later genetic analysis, which treated that subset as a discovery cohort. Along with the 666-subject first cohort, a separate validation cohort of about 110 different subjects was used. Because of strong linkage in the cohort, roughly five DR-DQ haplotypes were treated as single units for association and clustering. The study combined high-throughput TCR immunosequencing, statistical association of individual TCRs with disease status, and machine learning to predict cytomegalovirus infection status. An earlier analysis of around 580 of the donors used high-throughput TCR beta sequencing to judge whether each TCR beta V gene segment behaved as functional or pseudogenic. Approximately 300 gigabases of sequencing data and about 92 million unique TCR sequences made up an early release that covered several hundred HLA-typed donors. All discovery cohort repertoires had been generated using a single sequencing platform.

The investigation overall reported the following: Three of the identified cytomegalovirus-associated TCR beta chains were confirmed in vitro to be specific for cytomegalovirus antigens. In a later analysis, some 17,000 TCR beta sequences were associated with specific HLA alleles at a false discovery rate of 0.05. Roughly uniform sequencing depth across donors was assumed in presence/absence analyses, although this assumption may not hold. According to a later analysis, TCR association rates differed among HLA loci, with DRB1 alleles showing the most associated TCRs and HLA-C alleles showing the fewest. The only immune exposure information available for the cohort was CMV serostatus. A later genetic analysis associated a missense DCLRE1C variant with V-gene and J-gene trimming of TCR beta chains, and an independent cohort replicated the association. The study gave a list of 150 to 200 TCR beta chains associated with cytomegalovirus. While some public TCRs were present in many individuals, most TCR sequences turned up only very rarely across donors. In an earlier analysis of roughly 560 of the donors, most TCR beta V segments were observed in productive rearrangements about 90% or about 30% of the time, broadly matching IMGT annotations. The 87-base-pair reads could not distinguish some IMGT-functional V segments, including TRBV6-2 and TRBV6-3, so those segments were excluded. Because HLA typing was missing for some donors at each locus, association tests included only the typed subset. Because counts were too low, seventeen rarely observed V segments, including chromosome 9 orphons, were left out of the earlier analysis of roughly 600 of the donors. In a later analysis, HLA-associated TCR beta chains were found to be more clonally expanded and to have lower generation probabilities than equally common non-associated chains. Strong co-occurrence of HLA alleles, especially DR and DQ, made assigning TCR associations to individual alleles difficult. Compared with the approximately 700-donor mean, donors in an Asian-associated ancestry cluster had fewer N-insertions in productive TCRs, according to a later genetic analysis. Correlated functional status among segregating V segments might reflect linkage disequilibrium, but an unknown experimental factor could not be ruled out. Cytomegalovirus status was reported to be diagnosed by the classifier with high specificity and sensitivity in both the original and validation cohorts. The sequencing pipeline was judged likely to have produced a cluster of highly shared sequence variants as a technical artifact. A further reported finding was that TCR beta sequences accurately predicted the HLA-A and HLA-B alleles for most subjects in the first cohort. This cohort had only TCR beta chains sequenced, and the lack of alpha or paired-chain data limited which features could be detected. Several of the top co-occurrence clusters appeared to be linked to parvovirus B19, influenza, CMV and Epstein-Barr virus, according to a later analysis. The authors suggested that the approach could potentially be extended to other disease states and immunological phenotypes. A later analysis found that most CMV-associated TCR beta chains appeared HLA-restricted, with HLA associations seemingly driven largely by CMV exposure.

The cohort comprised 550 to 700 healthy bone marrow donors. All cohort members were sampled while nominally healthy, although unrecorded immune exposures were likely present. The donor was CMV seronegative and was included in the group of under 450 seronegative cohort members. Every donor gave a peripheral blood sample, and the peripheral blood mononuclear cells from that sample were used for TCR beta sequencing. The Qiagen DNeasy Blood Extraction Kit was used to extract genomic DNA from the blood cell samples. About this clone: Its cognate antigen has yet to be identified. Qualities for individual bases were not recorded, and no much larger clone is one base off.

Sequences SGHTA (CDR1) and FQGTGA (CDR2) are obtained from the germline V gene. Trimming leaves V shorter by 5 bases and J shorter by 0 bases, with the junction holding 2 bases beyond the gene matches. Its CDR3 holds 15 amino acids, cysteine through phenylalanine. Just the 45-base CDR3 DNA is kept, in frame starting at base 1. Library preparation used the immunoSEQ multiplex PCR assay. For the multiplex PCR, a mixture combining 60 forward primers for TCR Vbeta segments and 13 reverse primers for TCR Jbeta segments was used. The CDR3 region of rearranged TCR beta genes was amplified from genomic DNA by a multiplex PCR assay. On the Illumina HiSeq System, the amplified TCR beta libraries were sequenced as 87-base-pair reads. The original methods were these. In a later analysis, roughly 80 million unique TCR beta chains were counted across the approximately 670 repertoires, and approximately 11 million of these chains were shared by at least two donors. To remove PCR and sequencing errors, raw reads were error-corrected and collapsed into unique sequences using a nearest-neighbor algorithm that merged closely related sequences. To assign V, D and J gene segments, CDR3 sequences were aligned to IMGT reference sequences. For a sequence to be retained, a match of at least six nucleotides was required to both a V gene segment and a J gene segment. A rearrangement counted as productive if the CDR3 had no stop codons and remained in frame with V and J, and every other rearrangement counted as non-productive. CDR3 was defined according to IMGT convention as the region running from the second conserved V-encoded cysteine to the conserved J-encoded phenylalanine. The earlier analysis of about 590 of the donors excluded sequences that lacked an unambiguous match to a single V gene segment. An earlier analysis of 587 of the donors classified V segments as functional when productive rearrangements were above 56.7% and as segregating when the standard deviation between donors was above 5%. A statistical classification framework was built to diagnose cytomegalovirus status from the catalog of TCR beta chain sequences. A later analysis assigned V and J genes by comparing TCR nucleotide sequences with IMGT/GENE-DB human TR gene sequences. A later analysis assigned CDR3 sequences and most-parsimonious VDJ recombination scenarios with the TCRdist pipeline. In a later analysis, each TCR beta chain was defined by its CDR3 amino acid sequence together with its V-gene family, and reads lacking a unique V-gene family were excluded. As a way to deal with suspected cross-contamination and a sequencing artifact, a later analysis dropped nearly 600 nucleotide sequences that were highly shared and had low generation probability. In a later analysis, a clonal expansion index was calculated for each public chain from normalized within-repertoire ranks of inferred template counts. A later analysis computed generation probabilities with a VDJ recombination model fitted to out-of-frame rearrangements, and checked the results against IGoR. In a later analysis, hypergeometric tests were used to score TCR-TCR, TCR-HLA and TCR-CMV co-occurrence, with a repertoire-size bias correction applied to TCR pairs. To estimate false discovery rates, a later analysis permuted the HLA or CMV assignments 20 times. In a later analysis, co-occurring TCRs were grouped with DBSCAN, and TCRdist sequence similarity was added when clustering was performed within HLA-allele-positive subsets. Repertoires with fewer than 30,000 or more than 120,000 public chains were left out of co-occurrence clustering, as were a handful of repertoires with anomalous nucleotide sharing. TCRdb re-hosts the immuneACCESS table, in-frame sequences only. Its copies lack some clones; in the studies checked, an unresolved V gene accounts for under half of them, and the cause for the rest is not known. V and J calls and clone size are those listed in that table; D and trimming were worked out from the DNA. The sample yields 150,000 or so clones; about 77% were counted once. About 1.3% of the sample is held by the ten biggest clonotypes.

This receptor was taken from a man aged 25 to 45 in good health and CMV-seronegative. This sequence uses TRBV7-3 and TRBJ2-2, and 8 junction bases match TRBD1. The specimen was PBMCs. The sequenced DNA is TGTGCCAGCAGCCCGGACAGGGCGAACACCGGGGAGCTGTTTTTT. This is translated as CASSPDRANTGELFF.